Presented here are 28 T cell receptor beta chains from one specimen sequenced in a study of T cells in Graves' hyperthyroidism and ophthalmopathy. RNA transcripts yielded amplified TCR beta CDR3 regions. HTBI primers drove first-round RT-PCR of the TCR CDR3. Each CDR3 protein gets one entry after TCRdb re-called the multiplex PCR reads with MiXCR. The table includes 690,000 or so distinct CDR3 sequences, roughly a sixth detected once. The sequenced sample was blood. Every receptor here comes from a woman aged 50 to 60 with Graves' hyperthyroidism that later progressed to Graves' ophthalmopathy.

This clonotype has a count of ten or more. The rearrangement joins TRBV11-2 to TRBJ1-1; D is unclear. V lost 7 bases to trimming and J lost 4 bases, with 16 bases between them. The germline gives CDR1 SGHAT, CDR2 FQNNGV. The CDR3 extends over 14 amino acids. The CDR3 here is CASTPAGKSTEAFF. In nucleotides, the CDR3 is TGTGCCAGCACCCCGGCCGGGAAGAGCACTGAAGCTTTCTTT.

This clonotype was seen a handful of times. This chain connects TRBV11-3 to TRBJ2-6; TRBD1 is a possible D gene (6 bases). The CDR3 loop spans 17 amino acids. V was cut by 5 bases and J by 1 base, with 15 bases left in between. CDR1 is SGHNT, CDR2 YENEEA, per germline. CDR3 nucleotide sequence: TGTGCCAGCAGCCCACGGACAGAACTTTCTGGGGCCAACGTCCTGACTTTC. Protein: CASSPRTELSGANVLTF.

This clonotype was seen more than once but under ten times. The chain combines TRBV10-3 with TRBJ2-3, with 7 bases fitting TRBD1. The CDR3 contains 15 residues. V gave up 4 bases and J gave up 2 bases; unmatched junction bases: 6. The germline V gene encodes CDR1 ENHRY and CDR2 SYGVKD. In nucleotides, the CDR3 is TGTGCCATCAGTGGTGACAGGGTCTTCACAGATACGCAGTATTTT. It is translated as CAISGDRVFTDTQYF.

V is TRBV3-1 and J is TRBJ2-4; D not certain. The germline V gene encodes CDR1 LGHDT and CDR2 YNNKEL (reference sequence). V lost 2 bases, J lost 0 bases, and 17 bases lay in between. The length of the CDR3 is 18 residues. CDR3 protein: CASSQKGPEALAKNIQYF. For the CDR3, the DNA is TGTGCCAGCAGCCAAAAAGGCCCGGAAGCTCTAGCCAAAAACATTCAGTACTTC.

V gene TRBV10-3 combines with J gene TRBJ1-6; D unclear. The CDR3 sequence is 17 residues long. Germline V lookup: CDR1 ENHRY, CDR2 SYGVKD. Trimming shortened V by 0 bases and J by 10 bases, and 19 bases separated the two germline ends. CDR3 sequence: CAISESNLEPGKSPLHF. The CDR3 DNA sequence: TGTGCCATCAGTGAGTCGAACCTTGAGCCCGGTAAATCACCCCTCCACTTT.

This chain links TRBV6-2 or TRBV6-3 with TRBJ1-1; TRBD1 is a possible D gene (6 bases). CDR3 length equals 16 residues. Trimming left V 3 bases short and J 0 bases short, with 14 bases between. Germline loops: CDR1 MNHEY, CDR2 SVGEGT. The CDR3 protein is CASSYSRQVMNTEAFF. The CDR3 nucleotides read TGTGCCAGCAGTTATAGTCGACAGGTTATGAACACTGAAGCTTTCTTT.

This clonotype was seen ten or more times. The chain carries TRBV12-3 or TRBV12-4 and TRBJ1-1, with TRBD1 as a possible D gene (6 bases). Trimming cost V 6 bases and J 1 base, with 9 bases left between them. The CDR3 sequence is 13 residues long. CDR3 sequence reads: CASRRGQNTEAFF. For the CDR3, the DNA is TGTGCCAGCAGACGGGGACAGAACACTGAAGCTTTCTTT.

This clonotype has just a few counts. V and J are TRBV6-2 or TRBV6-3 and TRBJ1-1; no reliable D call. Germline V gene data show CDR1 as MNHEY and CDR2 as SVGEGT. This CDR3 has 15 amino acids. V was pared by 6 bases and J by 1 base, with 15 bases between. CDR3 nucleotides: TGTGCCAGCAGCCTTCCGGGATCTCAGAACACTGAAGCTTTCTTT. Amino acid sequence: CASSLPGSQNTEAFF.

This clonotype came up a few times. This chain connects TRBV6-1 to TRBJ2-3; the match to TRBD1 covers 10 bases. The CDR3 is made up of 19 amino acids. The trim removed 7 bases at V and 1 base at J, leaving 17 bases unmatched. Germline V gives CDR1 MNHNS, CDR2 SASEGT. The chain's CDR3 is CASKKMGTGAERGTDTQYF. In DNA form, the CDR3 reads TGTGCCAGCAAAAAAATGGGGACAGGGGCCGAAAGAGGCACAGATACGCAGTATTTT.

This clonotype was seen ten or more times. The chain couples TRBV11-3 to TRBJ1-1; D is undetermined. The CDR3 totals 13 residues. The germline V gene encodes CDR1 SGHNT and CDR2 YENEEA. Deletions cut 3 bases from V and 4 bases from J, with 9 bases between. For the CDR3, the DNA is TGTGCCAGCAGCTTTAAAGTGGGCACTGAAGCTTTCTTT. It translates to CASSFKVGTEAFF.

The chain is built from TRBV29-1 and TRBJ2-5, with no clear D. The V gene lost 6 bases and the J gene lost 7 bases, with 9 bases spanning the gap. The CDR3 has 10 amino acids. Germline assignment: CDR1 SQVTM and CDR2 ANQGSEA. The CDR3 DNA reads TGCAGCGTCCAAAGAATGACCCAGTACTTC. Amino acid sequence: CSVQRMTQYF.

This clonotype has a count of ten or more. The chain's CDR3 is CASSRQTSLNTEAFF. CDR3 bases: TGTGCCAGCTCCCGACAGACGTCCTTGAACACTGAAGCTTTCTTT. The genes are TRBV18 and TRBJ1-1; D may be TRBD1 (5 bases). CDR3 length equals 15 residues. V lost 6 bases and J lost 0, with 14 bases in between. Germline V gene sequence: CDR1 KGHSH, CDR2 LQKENI.

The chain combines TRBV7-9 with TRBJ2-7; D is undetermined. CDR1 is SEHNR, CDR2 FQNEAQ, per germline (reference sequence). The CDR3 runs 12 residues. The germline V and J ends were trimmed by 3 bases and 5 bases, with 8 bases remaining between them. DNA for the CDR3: TGTGCCAGCAGCTTCCGGGCCGACGAGCAGTACTTC. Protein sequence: CASSFRADEQYF. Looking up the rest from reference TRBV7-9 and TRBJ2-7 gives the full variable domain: DTGVSQNPRHKITKRGQNVTFRCDPISEHNRLYWYRQTLGQGPEFLTYFQNEAQLEKSRLLSDRFSAERPKGSFSTLEIQRTEQGDSAMYLCASSFRADEQYFGPGTRLTVT.

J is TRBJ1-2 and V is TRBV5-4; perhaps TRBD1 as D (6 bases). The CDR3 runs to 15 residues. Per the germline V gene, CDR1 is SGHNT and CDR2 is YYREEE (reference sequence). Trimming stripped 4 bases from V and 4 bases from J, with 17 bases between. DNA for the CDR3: TGTGCCAGCAGCACCTACAGGGTTCTGGCCTATGGCTACACCTTC. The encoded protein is CASSTYRVLAYGYTF.

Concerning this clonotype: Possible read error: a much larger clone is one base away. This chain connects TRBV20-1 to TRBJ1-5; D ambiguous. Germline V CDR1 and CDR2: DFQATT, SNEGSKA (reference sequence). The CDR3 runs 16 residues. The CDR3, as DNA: TGCAGTGCTAGAGAGACCGGGGAAAATAGCAATCAGCCCAAGCATTTT. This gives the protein CSARETGENSNQPKHF.

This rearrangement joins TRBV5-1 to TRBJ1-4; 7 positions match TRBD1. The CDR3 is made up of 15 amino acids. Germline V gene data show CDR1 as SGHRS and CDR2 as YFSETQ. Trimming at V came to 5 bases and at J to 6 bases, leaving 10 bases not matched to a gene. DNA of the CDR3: TGCGCCAGCAGTTCTAGGGGGCGCCGGGATGAAAAACTGTTTTTT. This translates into CASSSRGRRDEKLFF. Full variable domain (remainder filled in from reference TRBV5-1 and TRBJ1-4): KAGVTQTPRYLIKTRGQQVTLSCSPISGHRSVSWYQQTPGQGLQFLFEYFSETQRNKGNFPGRFSGRQFSNSRSEMNVSTLELGDSALYLCASSSRGRRDEKLFFGSGTQLSVL.

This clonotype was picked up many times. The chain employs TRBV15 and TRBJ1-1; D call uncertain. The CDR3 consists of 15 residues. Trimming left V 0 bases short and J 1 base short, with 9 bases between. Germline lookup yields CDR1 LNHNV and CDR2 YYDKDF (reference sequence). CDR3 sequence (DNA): TGTGCCACCAGCAGAGATTGGGCACCGAACACTGAAGCTTTCTTT. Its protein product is CATSRDWAPNTEAFF.

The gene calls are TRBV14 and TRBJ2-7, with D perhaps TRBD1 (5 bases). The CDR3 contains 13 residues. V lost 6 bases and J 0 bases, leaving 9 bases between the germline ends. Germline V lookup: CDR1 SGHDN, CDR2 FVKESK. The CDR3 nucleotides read TGTGCCAGCAGAGGCAGGGACTCCTACGAGCAGTACTTC. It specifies CASRGRDSYEQYF.

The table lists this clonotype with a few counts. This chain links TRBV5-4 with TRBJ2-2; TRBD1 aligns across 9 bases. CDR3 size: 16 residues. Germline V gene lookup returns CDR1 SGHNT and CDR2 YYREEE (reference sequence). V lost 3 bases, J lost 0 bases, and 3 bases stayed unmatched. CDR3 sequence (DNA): TGTGCCAGCAGCTCTCGGGACAGGGCGAACACCGGGGAGCTGTTTTTT. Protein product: CASSSRDRANTGELFF.

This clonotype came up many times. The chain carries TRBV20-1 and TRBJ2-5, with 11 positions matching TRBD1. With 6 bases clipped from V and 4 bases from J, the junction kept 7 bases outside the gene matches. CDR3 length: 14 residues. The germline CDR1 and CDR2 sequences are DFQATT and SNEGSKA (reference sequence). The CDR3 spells CSANSDRGRETQYF. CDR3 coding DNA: TGCAGTGCGAACTCGGACAGGGGGCGAGAGACCCAGTACTTC.

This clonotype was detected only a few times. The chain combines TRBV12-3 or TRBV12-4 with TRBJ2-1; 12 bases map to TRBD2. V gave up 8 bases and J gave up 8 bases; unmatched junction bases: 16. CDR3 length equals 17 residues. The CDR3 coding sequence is TGTGCCAGCGAGGATGGGTCTAGCGGGGGGGCCTTCGATGAGCAGTTCTTC. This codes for CASEDGSSGGAFDEQFF.

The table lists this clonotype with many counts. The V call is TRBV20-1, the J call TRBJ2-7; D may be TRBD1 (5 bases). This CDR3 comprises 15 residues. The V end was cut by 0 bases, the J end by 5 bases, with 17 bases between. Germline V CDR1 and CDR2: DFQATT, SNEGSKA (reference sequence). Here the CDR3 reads CSARDPAGKLDEQYF. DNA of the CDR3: TGCAGTGCTAGAGATCCGGCAGGGAAATTGGACGAGCAGTACTTC.

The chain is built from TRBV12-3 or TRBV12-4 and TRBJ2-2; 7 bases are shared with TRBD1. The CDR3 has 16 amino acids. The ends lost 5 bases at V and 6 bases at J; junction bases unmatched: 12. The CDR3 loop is CASSHPPTGNPGELFF. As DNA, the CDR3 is TGTGCCAGCAGTCACCCCCCGACAGGGAATCCCGGGGAGCTGTTTTTT.

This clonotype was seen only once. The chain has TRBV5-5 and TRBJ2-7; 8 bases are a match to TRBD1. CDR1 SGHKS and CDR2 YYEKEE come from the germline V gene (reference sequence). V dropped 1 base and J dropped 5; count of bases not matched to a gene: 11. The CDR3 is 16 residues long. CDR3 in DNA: TGTGCCAGCAGCTTGTTAGGTACAGGGGGGTCCAACGAGCAGTACTTC. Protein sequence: CASSLLGTGGSNEQYF.

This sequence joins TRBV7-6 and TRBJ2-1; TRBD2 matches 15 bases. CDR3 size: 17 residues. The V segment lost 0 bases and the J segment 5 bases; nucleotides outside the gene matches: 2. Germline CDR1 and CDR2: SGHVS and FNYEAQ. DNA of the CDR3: TGTGCCAGCAGCTTAGCCGGGACTAGCGGGGGGCACAATGAGCAGTTCTTC. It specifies CASSLAGTSGGHNEQFF.

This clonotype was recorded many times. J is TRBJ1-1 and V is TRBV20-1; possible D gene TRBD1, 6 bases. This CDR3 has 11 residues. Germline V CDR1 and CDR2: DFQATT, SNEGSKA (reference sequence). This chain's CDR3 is CRVRGWAEAFF. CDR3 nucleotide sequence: TGCAGAGTCAGGGGTTGGGCGGAAGCTTTCTTT.

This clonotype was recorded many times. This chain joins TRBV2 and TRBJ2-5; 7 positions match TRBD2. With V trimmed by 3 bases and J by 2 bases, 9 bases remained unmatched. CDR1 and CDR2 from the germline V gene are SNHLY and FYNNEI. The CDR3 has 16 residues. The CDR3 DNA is TGTGCCAGCAGTGACCATCCCGGGACTACTCAAGAGACCCAGTACTTC. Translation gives CASSDHPGTTQETQYF.

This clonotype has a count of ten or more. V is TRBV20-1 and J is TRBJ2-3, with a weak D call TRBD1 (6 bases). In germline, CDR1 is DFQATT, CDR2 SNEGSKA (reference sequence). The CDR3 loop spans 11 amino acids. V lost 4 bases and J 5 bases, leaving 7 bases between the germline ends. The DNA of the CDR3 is TGCAGTGCTATAGGGGGAGATACGCAGTATTTT. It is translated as CSAIGGDTQYF.